The subject of this entry is one TCR beta chain. The antigen is unknown. The PCR contained 60 Vbeta and 13 Jbeta primers. Profiling relied on immunoSEQ multiplex PCR, and the TCRdb table lists in-frame clones only, not all of them. The table has more than 95,000 clones, around 68% seen once; the top ten hold approximately 10%. The data belong to a study of cytomegalovirus exposure and HLA in healthy donors. Study summary: From HLA-typed donors, an early data release held approximately 85 million unique TCRs.

Study-level findings and limits: Highly shared variants forming one cluster were likely a sequencing artifact.

Sequencing was carried out using PBMCs. The clonotype comes from a woman in her forties or fifties in good health and CMV-seropositive.

Written as DNA, the CDR3 is TGTGCCAGCAGTAGGACAGGGACCACAGATACGCAGTATTTT. Its translation: CASSRTGTTDTQYF. V gene TRBV27 combines with J gene TRBJ2-3, with TRBD1 identical over 8 bases. The CDR3 consists of 14 residues. After removal of 5 bases from V and 2 bases from J, the junction contained 3 bases not matched to a gene. Germline CDR1 is MNHEY and CDR2 is SMNVEV (reference sequence).